The next 29 T cell receptor beta chains were all read from a single sample in a study of blood T cells in healthy people across ages. A second PCR, run for roughly 7 to 12 cycles, used a sample-barcoded 5' primer plus a J-beta primer mix. One entry per CDR3 protein, called by TCRdb with MiXCR from the 5' RACE reads. The profile shows roughly 900,000 distinct CDR3 sequences, 25% to 35% of them singletons. The sample was blood. The receptors stem from a woman aged 80 or over in good health.

This clonotype has a count of ten or more. The CDR3, as DNA: TGTGCCAGTCGGGACAGGGCGCATGGCTACACCTTC. Translation gives CASRDRAHGYTF. This rearrangement joins TRBV6-2 or TRBV6-3 to TRBJ1-2; 9 positions agree with TRBD1. CDR1 and CDR2 from the germline V gene are MNHEY and SVGEGT. The CDR3 runs to 12 residues. With V trimmed by 9 bases and J by 6 bases, 5 bases remained unmatched.

This clonotype was observed many times. V is TRBV6-2 or TRBV6-3 and J is TRBJ1-5; D gene uncertain. This CDR3 is 13 amino acids long. Germline lookup yields CDR1 MNHEY and CDR2 SVGEGT. With 10 bases removed from V and 1 base from J, the gap between germline ends came to 11 bases. CDR3: CATAVNSNQPQHF. CDR3 nucleotide sequence: TGTGCCACCGCAGTGAACAGCAATCAGCCCCAGCATTTT.

This clonotype was seen at least ten times. This chain uses TRBV7-2 with TRBJ1-5; the match to TRBD1 covers 8 bases. CDR1 is SGHTA and CDR2 is FQGNSA in the germline V gene. The CDR3 loop spans 14 amino acids. Trimming took 4 bases from V and 5 from J; bases not matched to a gene: 4. The CDR3 DNA reads as TGTGCCAGCAGCTCAGGACAGGGTTATCAGCCCCAGCATTTT. Translated, it gives CASSSGQGYQPQHF.

The chain couples TRBV3-1 to TRBJ2-5; D uncertain. The CDR3 runs 13 residues. Germline V gene lookup returns CDR1 LGHDT and CDR2 YNNKEL (reference sequence). The ends were cut back, 2 bases at V and 5 bases at J, with 9 bases in the middle. The CDR3 DNA reads as TGTGCCAGCAGCCAACGAGCGAGCGAGACCCAGTACTTC. Protein: CASSQRASETQYF.

This clonotype was observed many times. V is TRBV4-1 and J is TRBJ2-1; D is undetermined. This CDR3 comprises 14 residues. The V end lost 3 bases, the J end lost 1 base, and 7 bases lay between the germline ends. Germline V gene sequence: CDR1 MGHRA, CDR2 YSYEKL. The CDR3 sequence is CASSHHGSYNEQFF. The CDR3 DNA sequence: TGCGCCAGCAGCCATCACGGATCCTACAATGAGCAGTTCTTC.

The chain uses TRBV14 and TRBJ2-1, with 9 bases identical to TRBD2. V shed 4 bases, J shed 9 bases, and the junction held 13 bases outside the gene matches. Germline assignment: CDR1 SGHDN and CDR2 FVKESK. The length of the CDR3 is 16 residues. The CDR3 sequence is CASSRASGGLSVEQFF. CDR3 in DNA: TGTGCCAGCAGCCGAGCAAGCGGGGGGTTGTCGGTTGAGCAGTTCTTC.

J is TRBJ2-4 and V is TRBV20-1, with D unresolved. TRBJ2-7 explains the end of the DNA better; the J call may be wrong. The germline gives CDR1 DFQATT, CDR2 SNEGSKA (reference sequence). The CDR3 spans 13 residues. The CDR3: CSAKIGAFYEQYF. Written as DNA, the CDR3 is TGCAGTGCTAAGATAGGAGCATTCTACGAGCAGTACTTC.

This clonotype was recorded many times. This chain connects TRBV5-1 to TRBJ2-1; TRBD2 agrees at 8 bases. The CDR3 consists of 15 residues. V gave up 4 bases and J gave up 8 bases; unmatched junction bases: 11. Germline-derived CDR1 and CDR2 are SGHRS and YFSETQ. In nucleotides, the CDR3 is TGCGCCAGCAGCGTCTCCGGGACTAGTTCCCATGAGCAGTTCTTC. Amino acid sequence: CASSVSGTSSHEQFF.

Here the CDR3 reads CASSILGLSNQPQHF. In nucleotides, the CDR3 is TGTGCCAGCAGCATTCTGGGGCTTAGCAATCAGCCCCAGCATTTT. The rearrangement uses TRBV27 and TRBJ1-5; TRBD1 might be the D (5 bases). The CDR3 totals 15 residues. The V gene lost 6 bases and the J gene lost 0 bases, with 12 bases spanning the gap. Germline V gene lookup returns CDR1 MNHEY and CDR2 SMNVEV (reference sequence).

This clonotype was seen ten or more times. The rearrangement uses TRBV20-1 and TRBJ2-4; 10 bases are shared with TRBD2. The CDR3 spans 15 residues. J was trimmed by 6 bases and V by 3 bases; bases with no gene match: 8. In germline, CDR1 is DFQATT, CDR2 SNEGSKA (reference sequence). The CDR3 sequence is CSARRVAGGINIQYF. DNA of the CDR3: TGCAGTGCTAGGAGAGTAGCGGGGGGCATAAACATTCAGTACTTC.

On this clonotype itself: Since a much larger clone is just one base distant, this may be a read error. The gene calls are TRBV5-6 and TRBJ1-2; unclear D gene. This CDR3 comprises 15 residues. In germline, CDR1 is SGHDT, CDR2 YYEEEE. In DNA form, the CDR3 reads TGTGCCGGCAGCTTGGCCGGTGTAGGGAGGGATGGCTACACCTTC. This sequence encodes CAGSLAGVGRDGYTF.

The V and J genes are TRBV28 and TRBJ1-6; 7 bases fit TRBD1. Germline lookup yields CDR1 MDHEN and CDR2 SYDVKM. J gave up 12 bases and V 8 bases, and 7 bases lay outside the gene matches. CDR3 length: 12 amino acids. CDR3 amino acids: CASGGGLVPLHF. The CDR3 DNA is TGTGCCAGCGGAGGGGGCCTGGTACCCCTCCACTTT.

Concerning this clonotype itself: It may be a read error: a sequence one base away is much more abundant. The chain joins TRBV6-5 to TRBJ2-1, with TRBD2 as a possible D gene (6 bases). The CDR3 sequence is 15 residues long. V lost 2 bases and J 14 bases, leaving 22 bases between the germline ends. Germline assignment: CDR1 MNHEY and CDR2 SVGAGI. This CDR3 is CASSYLTVLLGEEFF. For the CDR3, the DNA is TGTGCCAGCAGTTACCTTACAGTCTTATTGGGGGAGGAGTTCTTC.

Only a few counts were recorded for this clonotype. The CDR3 DNA reads as TGTGCCAGCATACTAGCGGGGGGTGTGGGCAAAAACATTCAGTACTTC. Translated, it gives CASILAGGVGKNIQYF. The chain couples TRBV6-1 to TRBJ2-4; 12 bases fit TRBD2. CDR1 and CDR2 (germline): MNHNS, SASEGT. The CDR3 runs 16 residues. Trimming at V came to 7 bases and at J to 3 bases, leaving 7 bases not matched to a gene.

At least ten counts were recorded for this clonotype. This rearrangement joins TRBV7-2 to TRBJ1-5; D is ambiguous. The length of the CDR3 is 14 residues. The V end was cut by 1 base, the J end by 9 bases, with 13 bases between. Per the germline V gene, CDR1 is SGHTA and CDR2 is FQGNSA. CDR3 amino acids: CASSLDGGSLPQHF. CDR3 DNA: TGTGCCAGCAGCTTAGATGGAGGGAGTTTGCCCCAGCATTTT.

There are many counts of this clonotype. The V gene is TRBV11-2, the J gene TRBJ2-3; the match to TRBD2 covers 7 bases. Germline V CDR1 and CDR2: SGHAT, FQNNGV. This CDR3 has 14 residues. The trim removed 6 bases at V and 8 bases at J, leaving 11 bases unmatched. The CDR3 spells CASRTTSSGGTQYF. Here the CDR3 DNA reads TGTGCCAGCAGGACAACTAGCTCGGGGGGTACGCAGTATTTT.

The sample holds a few counts of this clonotype. The CDR3 sequence: CASSQGSKETQYF. The CDR3 DNA follows: TGTGCCAGTAGTCAGGGGTCCAAAGAGACCCAGTACTTC. The rearrangement joins TRBV19 to TRBJ2-5; possibly TRBD1 for D (6 bases). This CDR3 comprises 13 residues. V was trimmed by 5 bases and J by 3 bases, leaving 10 bases between them. Germline CDR1 LNHDA, CDR2 SQIVND (reference sequence).

This clonotype was seen at least ten times. The chain combines TRBV7-6 with TRBJ2-7; D is perhaps TRBD1 (5 bases). Deletions cut 4 bases from V and 4 bases from J, with 14 bases between. The CDR3 is 14 residues long. Germline V gene sequence: CDR1 SGHVS, CDR2 FNYEAQ. This CDR3 reads CASSSPAQGYEQYF. Here the CDR3 DNA reads TGTGCCAGCAGCTCACCTGCCCAGGGTTACGAGCAGTACTTC.

Only a few counts were recorded for this clonotype. The chain recombines TRBV6-6 with TRBJ2-1; no reliable D call. This CDR3 has 12 residues. Germline-derived CDR1 and CDR2 are MNHNY and SVGAGI (reference sequence). V was clipped by 2 bases and J by 8 bases, with 7 bases between them. In DNA form, the CDR3 reads TGTGCCAGCAGTTACAACGGGTATGAGCAGTTCTTC. Translated: CASSYNGYEQFF.

Ten or more counts support this clonotype. The chain uses TRBV10-3 and TRBJ1-2; D is ambiguous. CDR3 length: 12 residues. Germline V CDR1 and CDR2: ENHRY, SYGVKD. V lost 0 bases and J lost 11, with 10 bases in between. CDR3 sequence: CAISESLVRYTF. Here the CDR3 DNA reads TGTGCCATCAGTGAGTCGCTTGTCCGATACACCTTC.

This clonotype came up a few times. The rearrangement links TRBV20-1 to TRBJ2-2; no clear D. V was clipped by 5 bases and J by 0 bases, with 10 bases between them. This CDR3 has 14 amino acids. Looked up from germline, CDR1 is DFQATT and CDR2 is SNEGSKA (reference sequence). The CDR3 region is CSAYDGSNTGELFF. The CDR3 DNA reads TGCAGTGCTTACGACGGATCGAACACCGGGGAGCTGTTTTTT.

This clonotype turned up a few times. This chain links TRBV12-3 or TRBV12-4 with TRBJ2-7; 10 positions match TRBD1. The V segment lost 0 bases and the J segment 4 bases; nucleotides outside the gene matches: 3. There are 15 residues in the CDR3. The DNA of the CDR3 is TGTGCCAGCAGTTTAGCGGGACAGGGGTGTTACGAGCAGTACTTC. It yields the protein CASSLAGQGCYEQYF.

This sequence joins TRBV27 and TRBJ1-5; D possibly corresponds to TRBD1 (5 bases). V was pared by 6 bases and J by 2 bases, with 11 bases between. The CDR3 covers 14 residues. Germline assignment: CDR1 MNHEY and CDR2 SMNVEV (reference sequence). The chain's CDR3 is CASRRDSRNQPQHF. The CDR3 DNA reads TGTGCCAGCAGGCGCGACAGCCGCAATCAGCCCCAGCATTTT.

Comment on this clonotype: A much larger clone is a single base away; this may be a read error. This sequence joins TRBV20-1 and TRBJ1-2; weak D call: TRBD1 (6 bases). The CDR3 runs to 15 residues. CDR1 DFQATT and CDR2 SNEGSKA come from the germline V gene (reference sequence). CDR3 protein: CSARDHGGRPYGCTF. CDR3 nucleotides: TGCAGTGCTAGAGATCACGGGGGGCGTCCCTATGGCTGCACCTTC.

This clonotype has ten or more counts. The genes are TRBV9 and TRBJ2-5, with D perhaps matching TRBD1 (7 bases). CDR3 size: 15 residues. Germline CDR1 SGDLS, CDR2 YYNGEE. Deletions cut 4 bases from V and 0 bases from J, with 13 bases between. The CDR3, as DNA: TGTGCCAGCAGCCGACAGGGACTGTACCAAGAGACCCAGTACTTC. It translates to CASSRQGLYQETQYF. The full variable domain, rest sourced from reference TRBV9 and TRBJ2-5, is DSGVTQTPKHLITATGQRVTLRCSPRSGDLSVYWYQQSLDQGLQFLIQYYNGEERAKGNILERFSAQQFPDLHSELNLSSLELGDSALYFCASSRQGLYQETQYFGPGTRLLVL.

Many counts were recorded for this clonotype. This chain connects TRBV24-1 to TRBJ2-1; D tentatively reads TRBD1 or TRBD2 (5 bases each). The CDR3 length is 14 residues. Germline V gene sequence: CDR1 KGHDR, CDR2 SFDVKD. V lost 4 bases to trimming and J lost 7 bases, with 13 bases between them. CDR3 sequence: CATSDRDLRNEQFF. The CDR3 nucleotides are TGTGCCACCAGTGACCGGGACCTGCGGAATGAGCAGTTCTTC.

For this clonotype: This may come from a read error, since a much larger clone is one base off. This chain links TRBV6-2 or TRBV6-3 with TRBJ2-5; D remains unclear. The CDR3 is made up of 13 amino acids. Germline values: CDR1 MNHEY, CDR2 SVGEGT. CDR3 DNA: TGTGCCAGCCAGCGCGATTCCCAAGAGACCCGGTACTTC. Translation gives CASQRDSQETRYF.

J is TRBJ1-1 and V is TRBV20-1, with D maybe TRBD1 (5 bases). With 3 bases removed from V and 0 bases from J, the gap between germline ends came to 11 bases. This CDR3 contains 14 residues. Germline assignment: CDR1 DFQATT and CDR2 SNEGSKA (reference sequence). The CDR3 protein is CSASPPGMNTEAFF. The CDR3 nucleotides are TGCAGTGCTAGCCCCCCAGGGATGAACACTGAAGCTTTCTTT.

This clonotype was counted at least ten times. The chain recombines TRBV2 with TRBJ2-5; TRBD2 might be the D (7 bases). There are 13 residues in the CDR3. Between the trimmed V and J ends, which lost 7 bases and 2 bases, there was a span of 11 bases. Per the germline V gene, CDR1 is SNHLY and CDR2 is FYNNEI. The CDR3 coding sequence is TGTGCCAGCACGGGGGGACAACAAGAGACCCAGTACTTC. It yields the protein CASTGGQQETQYF.